The next 28 T cell receptor beta chains were all read from a single sample in a study of T cell responses to AZD1222 COVID-19 vaccine. Data came from immunoSEQ multiplex PCR; TCRdb stores just in-frame clones and leaves some out. Of 110,000 to 150,000 clones in the sample, about 90% were seen once. The source was peripheral blood, collected on day 0 of AZD1222 vaccination. These receptors came from an adult in good health.

This chain uses TRBV19 with TRBJ1-2; D is undetermined. The germline V and J ends were trimmed by 7 bases and 4 bases, with 4 bases remaining between them. The CDR3 runs 10 residues. Germline CDR1 reads LNHDA; CDR2 reads SQIVND (reference sequence). CDR3 coding DNA: TGTGCCAGTAAGGGCTATGGCTACACCTTC. Amino acids: CASKGYGYTF.

The CDR3 spells CASTPRGGLGEQYF. The CDR3, as DNA: TGTGCCAGCACCCCAAGGGGGGGGCTTGGCGAGCAGTACTTC. The V and J genes are TRBV6-2 or TRBV6-3 and TRBJ2-7; weak D call: TRBD2 (7 bases). Germline V gene lookup returns CDR1 MNHEY and CDR2 SVGEGT. CDR3 length: 14 amino acids. V shed 7 bases and J shed 6 bases, with 19 bases lying between them.

The chain couples TRBV4-2 to TRBJ2-7, with D possibly called TRBD1 or TRBD2 (5 bases each). V was trimmed by 1 base and J by 2 bases, leaving 12 bases between them. The germline V gene has CDR1 LGHNA and CDR2 YNFKEQ. This CDR3 is built from 15 residues. CDR3 residues: CASSQVWDGTYEQYF. CDR3 nucleotide sequence: TGTGCCAGCAGCCAAGTTTGGGACGGAACCTACGAGCAGTACTTC.

The chain carries TRBV14 and TRBJ2-7; the match to TRBD1 covers 10 bases. CDR3 size: 14 residues. The V gene end was trimmed by 4 bases and the J gene end by 5 bases; junction bases not matched to a gene: 5. From germline, CDR1 is SGHDN and CDR2 FVKESK. CDR3 in amino acids: CASSLDRGRHEQYF. The CDR3 DNA is TGTGCCAGCAGCCTAGACAGGGGGCGGCACGAGCAGTACTTC.

This clone showed up just once. The chain uses TRBV7-3 and TRBJ1-5; TRBD1 agrees at 9 bases. Germline lookup yields CDR1 SGHTA and CDR2 FQGTGA. Losses at the gene ends were 10 bases for V and 8 bases for J; bases not matched to a gene: 18. The CDR3 totals 16 residues. CDR3 loop: CATSCFKTGGCEPQHF. The CDR3 DNA is TGTGCCACCTCTTGTTTTAAAACAGGGGGCTGTGAGCCCCAGCATTTT. The whole variable domain, remainder taken from reference TRBV7-3 and TRBJ1-5, is GAGVSQTPSNKVTEKGKYVELRCDPISGHTALYWYRQSLGQGPEFLIYFQGTGAADDSGLPNDRFFAVRPEGSVSTLKIQRTERGDSAVYLCATSCFKTGGCEPQHFGDGTRLSIL.

The V call is TRBV28, the J call TRBJ1-5, with unresolved D. Deletions cut 3 bases from V and 0 bases from J, with 3 bases between. The CDR3 has 13 residues. Germline V gene sequence: CDR1 MDHEN, CDR2 SYDVKM. The CDR3 spells CASSFASNQPQHF. The CDR3 bases are TGTGCCAGCAGTTTCGCTAGCAATCAGCCCCAGCATTTT.

This sequence joins TRBV20-1 and TRBJ1-5, with D perhaps matching TRBD1 (5 bases). Trimming left V 3 bases short and J 3 bases short, with 12 bases between. CDR3 length: 14 residues. Germline-derived CDR1 and CDR2 are DFQATT and SNEGSKA (reference sequence). The CDR3 reads CSASLGGDNQPQHF. The CDR3 bases are TGCAGTGCTAGTTTGGGGGGTGACAATCAGCCCCAGCATTTT.

The chain links TRBV6-2 or TRBV6-3 to TRBJ1-6; D gene uncertain. Trimming left V 3 bases short and J 8 bases short, with 17 bases between. Germline loops: CDR1 MNHEY, CDR2 SVGEGT. This CDR3 has 16 amino acids. CDR3 bases: TGTGCCAGCAGTTATATAGGGTACCGGTTGGATTCACCCCTCCACTTT. It is translated as CASSYIGYRLDSPLHF.

This chain links TRBV27 with TRBJ2-7; D is perhaps TRBD2 (6 bases). Trimming left V 2 bases short and J 2 bases short, with 16 bases between. The CDR3 has 16 amino acids. Germline-derived CDR1 and CDR2 are MNHEY and SMNVEV (reference sequence). CDR3 loop: CASSLLRSGPPYEQYF. The CDR3 nucleotides are TGTGCCAGCAGTTTACTGCGTAGCGGACCACCCTACGAGCAGTACTTC.

CDR3 protein: CSVDRGGNYEKLFF. The DNA for the CDR3 is TGCAGCGTTGACCGTGGAGGGAATTATGAAAAACTGTTTTTT. This chain connects TRBV29-1 to TRBJ1-4; no clear D gene. The CDR3 sequence is 14 residues long. Trimming shortened V by 3 bases and J by 6 bases, and 14 bases separated the two germline ends. Germline CDR1 is SQVTM and CDR2 is ANQGSEA.

The chain recombines TRBV5-4 with TRBJ1-6, with TRBD1 matching 7 bases. The CDR3 contains 15 residues. Germline CDR1 and CDR2: SGHNT and YYREEE (reference sequence). V shed 4 bases and J 1 base; nucleotides not matched to a gene: 2. The CDR3 bases are TGTGCCAGCAGCAGCAGGGGGTCCTATAATTCACCCCTCCACTTT. Its translation: CASSSRGSYNSPLHF.

The chain is built from TRBV30 and TRBJ1-5; D perhaps matches TRBD1 (6 bases). CDR3 length: 16 amino acids. Per the germline V gene, CDR1 is GTSNPN and CDR2 is SVGIG (reference sequence). Trimming left V 2 bases short and J 0 bases short, with 14 bases between. DNA for the CDR3: TGTGCCTGGAGTCTTCCAACAGGGAATAGCAATCAGCCCCAGCATTTT. Its translation is CAWSLPTGNSNQPQHF. Based on the CDR3 plus reference TRBV30 and TRBJ1-5, the full variable domain is SQTIHQWPATLVQPVGSPLSLECTVEGTSNPNLYWYRQAAGRGLQLLFYSVGIGQISSEVPQNLSASRPQDRQFILSSKKLLLSDSGFYLCAWSLPTGNSNQPQHFGDGTRLSIL.

This chain connects TRBV6-6 to TRBJ2-7; perhaps TRBD1 as D (5 bases). CDR1 MNHNY and CDR2 SVGAGI come from the germline V gene (reference sequence). V gave up 7 bases and J gave up 0 bases, with 13 bases separating them. The CDR3 has 14 amino acids. The CDR3 DNA follows: TGTGCCAGCAAAAAAGACAGTAGCTCCTACGAGCAGTACTTC. This translates into CASKKDSSSYEQYF.

The sample holds one count of this clone. The J gene is TRBJ1-6, the V gene TRBV4-3, with D perhaps TRBD1 (6 bases). The germline V gene has CDR1 LGHNA and CDR2 YSLEER. The CDR3 loop spans 15 amino acids. V was cut by 3 bases and J by 7 bases, with 13 bases left in between. CDR3 sequence: CASSQATGPNSPLHF. CDR3 nucleotide sequence: TGCGCCAGCAGCCAGGCTACAGGGCCCAATTCACCCCTCCACTTT.

V usage is TRBV20-1 and J usage is TRBJ2-3; unclear D gene. This CDR3 contains 12 residues. The V and J ends lost 3 bases and 2 bases respectively, with 6 bases between them. Germline values: CDR1 DFQATT, CDR2 SNEGSKA (reference sequence). The CDR3 reads CSASVYTDTQYF. DNA of the CDR3: TGCAGTGCTAGTGTGTACACAGATACGCAGTATTTT.

J is TRBJ2-5 and V is TRBV28, with TRBD2 identical over 10 bases. The trim removed 1 base at V and 3 bases at J, leaving 2 bases unmatched. The germline CDR1 and CDR2 sequences are MDHEN and SYDVKM. The CDR3 is 15 amino acids. CDR3 DNA: TGTGCCAGCAGTTTATTCCTAGCGGGAGAAGAGACCCAGTACTTC. Protein sequence: CASSLFLAGEETQYF.

The chain uses TRBV5-8 and TRBJ1-5, with 9 bases matching TRBD1. CDR1 SGHTS and CDR2 YDEGEE come from the germline V gene. The CDR3 loop spans 16 amino acids. Losses at the gene ends were 0 bases for V and 3 bases for J; bases not matched to a gene: 4. The CDR3 reads CASSLGDRVSNQPQHF. For the CDR3, the DNA is TGTGCCAGCAGCTTGGGGGACAGGGTGTCCAATCAGCCCCAGCATTTT.

The chain employs TRBV7-9 and TRBJ2-7; D may be TRBD1 (7 bases). The CDR3 sequence is 17 residues long. Trimming stripped 2 bases from V and 3 bases from J, with 20 bases between. The V gene's germline CDR1 is SEHNR and CDR2 FQNEAQ (reference sequence). The CDR3 sequence is CASSLSGGQPIDYEQYF. Here the CDR3 DNA reads TGTGCCAGCAGCTTATCCGGGGGACAGCCCATAGACTACGAGCAGTACTTC.

This clone has only one observation. V is TRBV30 and J is TRBJ2-1; a weak D match, TRBD1 (6 bases). Germline V gives CDR1 GTSNPN, CDR2 SVGIG (reference sequence). The CDR3 totals 12 residues. With 0 bases removed from V and 8 bases from J, the gap between germline ends came to 8 bases. The CDR3 DNA reads TGTGCCTGGAGTGTACAGGGCTATGAGCAGTTCTTC. It codes for CAWSVQGYEQFF.

V and J are TRBV2 and TRBJ1-5, with D unclear. The CDR3 consists of 15 residues. Germline V CDR1 and CDR2: SNHLY, FYNNEI. Trimming removed 2 bases from V and 7 bases from J, with 15 bases in between. The CDR3: CASSERAEVGQPQHF. CDR3 bases: TGTGCCAGCAGTGAACGAGCGGAGGTAGGGCAGCCCCAGCATTTT.

The chain recombines TRBV4-2 with TRBJ1-2; 9 positions match TRBD1. The germline V gene has CDR1 LGHNA and CDR2 YNFKEQ. V shed 3 bases, J shed 8 bases, and the junction held 7 bases outside the gene matches. The CDR3 length is 14 residues. The CDR3 is CASSHTGQGGGYTF. The CDR3 coding sequence is TGTGCCAGCAGCCATACGGGACAGGGAGGCGGCTACACCTTC.

This sequence joins TRBV10-2 and TRBJ2-1; tentatively, D is TRBD2 (6 bases). V lost 1 base to trimming and J lost 8 bases, with 12 bases between them. Germline V CDR1 and CDR2: WSHSY, SAAADI. The CDR3 covers 14 residues. The CDR3 protein is CASSEYVRGDEQFF. The DNA for the CDR3 is TGCGCCAGCAGTGAGTACGTCCGCGGGGATGAGCAGTTCTTC.

This clone was seen just once. The rearrangement links TRBV7-9 to TRBJ1-2; TRBD1 might be the D (5 bases). This CDR3 spans 14 amino acids. CDR1 is SEHNR and CDR2 is FQNEAQ in the germline V gene (reference sequence). V shed 2 bases and J shed 3 bases, with 10 bases lying between them. CDR3 residues: CASSLNSRDYGYTF. DNA for the CDR3: TGTGCCAGCAGCTTAAATAGCAGGGACTATGGCTACACCTTC.

The V call is TRBV2, the J call TRBJ2-1, with 11 positions matching TRBD2. Germline trimming cut 0 bases from V and 14 bases from J; bases unmatched to any gene: 6. CDR1 is SNHLY, CDR2 FYNNEI, per germline. The CDR3 is 14 residues long. The CDR3 loop is CASSEALAGGREFF. CDR3 bases: TGTGCCAGCAGTGAAGCCCTAGCGGGAGGACGAGAGTTCTTC.

This sequence joins TRBV2 and TRBJ2-1; 8 nucleotides match TRBD2. The CDR3 is 14 residues long. Germline lookup yields CDR1 SNHLY and CDR2 FYNNEI. The V and J ends lost 6 bases and 11 bases, in that order; junction bases with no gene match: 12. CDR3 in amino acids: CASRVTGTSRKQFF. CDR3 nucleotides: TGTGCCAGCAGAGTGACCGGGACTAGTAGGAAGCAGTTCTTC.

The chain links TRBV28 to TRBJ2-7; TRBD1 matches 7 bases. This CDR3 is built from 13 residues. V lost 6 bases and J lost 11; bases outside the gene matches: 13. The V gene's germline CDR1 is MDHEN and CDR2 SYDVKM. CDR3 DNA sequence: TGTGCCAGCAGACCTCTAGGGGGCGGTTTAAAGTACTTC. It is translated as CASRPLGGGLKYF.

V gene TRBV11-2 combines with J gene TRBJ2-1; D is undetermined. Per germline, CDR1 SGHAT and CDR2 FQNNGV. Deletions cut 0 bases from V and 1 base from J, with 13 bases between. This CDR3 comprises 17 residues. The CDR3 sequence: CASSLEPFATSYNEQFF. The CDR3 DNA sequence: TGTGCCAGCAGCTTAGAACCTTTTGCTACGTCCTACAATGAGCAGTTCTTC.

The chain combines TRBV7-2 with TRBJ1-5; D perhaps matches TRBD1 (6 bases). Trimming took 0 bases from V and 7 from J, leaving 16 bases between them. The CDR3 covers 16 residues. Germline V gene data show CDR1 as SGHTA and CDR2 as FQGNSA. The chain's CDR3 is CASSLAGGHSLQPQHF. CDR3 DNA: TGTGCCAGCAGCTTAGCGGGGGGGCACTCGCTCCAGCCCCAGCATTTT.